This T cell receptor beta chain was captured by sequencing in a study of T cell changes during pregnancy in multiple sclerosis. Per the germline V gene, CDR1 is SGDLS and CDR2 is YYNGEE. The V and J ends lost 4 bases and 3 bases, in that order; junction bases with no gene match: 12. This CDR3 is 16 amino acids long. Assay: immunoSEQ multiplex PCR; the TCRdb copy retains only in-frame clones and omits some. The data show some 27,000 clones, roughly nine tenths seen once. The chain uses TRBV9 and TRBJ1-1; 7 bases map to TRBD1. The sequences come from CD4+ T cells from peripheral blood mononuclear cells, collected in the second trimester of pregnancy. The receptor was isolated from a female donor with multiple sclerosis, enrolled in a pregnancy study. CDR3 in DNA: TGTGCCAGCAGCCGCCGAGGCAGGGGGGTGGACACTGAAGCTTTCTTT. Amino acids: CASSRRGRGVDTEAFF.